This T cell receptor beta chain is drawn from a study of cytomegalovirus exposure and HLA in healthy donors. The overall study: Earlier work reported approximately 110 million unique TCR beta sequences from about 170 million T cells.

Both 60 Vbeta primers and 13 Jbeta primers went into the PCR. The protocol was immunoSEQ multiplex PCR, while the TCRdb copy is restricted to in-frame clones and leaves out a portion. This repertoire shows around 63,000 clones, under 85% found once; its top ten account for approximately 3%. This clone was observed once. Its antigen is undetermined. It is likely a read error, because the conserved phenylalanine at the end of the CDR3 is missing. The study's findings and limits: Information on immune exposure was restricted to one variable (CMV serostatus). A later analysis appeared to link common viral pathogens to several of the most significant clusters. A later analysis reportedly found that, within productive TCRs, an Asian-associated ancestry cluster had fewer N-insertions than the mean observed across the approximately 690 donors.

Sequences were obtained from PBMCs. This clonotype was sampled from a woman in her thirties in good health and CMV-seronegative.

This CDR3 reads CASRIGQGNYGYTL. CDR3 nucleotide sequence: TGTGCCAGCAGAATTGGACAGGGGAACTATGGCTACACCCTC. The chain uses TRBV7-2 and TRBJ1-2; 9 nucleotides match TRBD1. Germline values: CDR1 SGHTA, CDR2 FQGNSA. Trimming took 6 bases from V and 2 from J; bases not matched to a gene: 4. This CDR3 has 14 residues.